This T cell receptor (beta chain) was captured by sequencing in a study of somatic mutations in cytotoxic T cells in rheumatoid arthritis. The CDR3 extends over 12 amino acids. Germline V gene data show CDR1 as PRHDT and CDR2 as FYEKMQ (reference sequence). V shed 5 bases and J shed 9 bases, with 13 bases lying between them. Produced via immunoSEQ multiplex PCR; TCRdb's table is partial and in-frame only. Counted here are 2,000 to 3,000 clones, over 60% occurring once; the ten biggest clones make up about 45%. In its sample, this clone was seen once. This sequence originates from a man aged 65 to 85 with rheumatoid arthritis. The sample was CD8+ T cells sorted from blood. This chain joins TRBV13 and TRBJ1-1; tentative D call: TRBD1 (5 bases). The CDR3 nucleotides read TGTGCCAGCAGCGATCGAGACAGTCAAGCTTTCTTT. Its translation is CASSDRDSQAFF.